This passage covers 7 T cell receptor beta chains from one sample sequenced in a study of CD8 T cells in Susac syndrome. The authors reverse transcribed roughly 0.5 to 1 ug RNA with random hexamers. Via MiXCR, TCRdb re-called the immunoSEQ multiplex PCR reads, giving one row per CDR3 protein. The data contain 120,000 to 150,000 distinct CDR3 sequences, approximately 93% of them singletons. Input material: CD4+ T cells from PBMCs. All receptors come from a human donor in good health.

The J gene is TRBJ2-3, the V gene TRBV7-2, with 7 bases fitting TRBD1. The germline V gene encodes CDR1 SGHTA and CDR2 FQGNSA. V lost 4 bases, J lost 0 bases, and 4 bases stayed unmatched. The length of the CDR3 is 15 residues. CDR3 bases: TGTGCCAGCAGCTCCTCAGGGGGAAGCACAGATACGCAGTATTTT. Residues: CASSSSGGSTDTQYF.

The V and J genes are TRBV10-3 and TRBJ2-7, with TRBD2 identical over 12 bases. This CDR3 has 14 amino acids. V was pared by 7 bases and J by 3 bases, with 4 bases of the junction left unmatched. Germline values: CDR1 ENHRY, CDR2 SYGVKD. This CDR3 reads CAITKGLAGYEQYF. DNA of the CDR3: TGTGCCATCACTAAGGGACTAGCGGGCTACGAGCAGTACTTC.

The chain employs TRBV12-5 and TRBJ1-5, with 7 bases matching TRBD1. The CDR3 length is 14 residues. V lost 7 bases to trimming and J lost 4 bases; unmatched junction nucleotides: 7. Germline V gene data show CDR1 as LGHNT and CDR2 as FRNRAP. CDR3 in amino acids: CASAQTGKNQPQHF. The CDR3 region has the DNA TGTGCTAGTGCCCAGACAGGGAAGAATCAGCCCCAGCATTTT.

The rearrangement joins TRBV19 to TRBJ1-1, with unresolved D. CDR1 and CDR2 (germline): LNHDA, SQIVND (reference sequence). The ends were cut back, 3 bases at V and 3 bases at J, with 11 bases in the middle. The CDR3 covers 14 residues. The CDR3, as DNA: TGTGCCAGTAGTATGGGCGGACGGTACACTGAAGCTTTCTTT. This encodes CASSMGGRYTEAFF.

The chain has TRBV5-1 and TRBJ2-1, with 7 bases lining up with TRBD1. The V segment lost 4 bases and the J segment 6 bases; nucleotides outside the gene matches: 10. The germline V gene has CDR1 SGHRS and CDR2 YFSETQ. The CDR3 totals 15 residues. The CDR3 DNA follows: TGCGCCAGCAGCGGAGACAGGGCTCCCCGCAATGAGCAGTTCTTC. Its translation is CASSGDRAPRNEQFF.

V is TRBV5-1 and J is TRBJ1-1; a weak D match, TRBD1 (6 bases). The V and J ends lost 7 bases and 1 base respectively, with 14 bases between them. CDR3 length: 14 residues. Germline CDR1 reads SGHRS; CDR2 reads YFSETQ. CDR3 sequence reads: CASAQSGENTEAFF. CDR3 sequence (DNA): TGCGCCAGCGCCCAGTCAGGGGAGAACACTGAAGCTTTCTTT.

The chain has TRBV29-1 and TRBJ2-7; D is perhaps TRBD1 (6 bases). V was trimmed by 3 bases and J by 3 bases, leaving 12 bases between them. The CDR3 spans 13 residues. CDR1 SQVTM and CDR2 ANQGSEA come from the germline V gene. The CDR3 protein is CSVEKDSSYEQYF. CDR3 DNA sequence: TGCAGCGTTGAGAAGGACAGTAGCTACGAGCAGTACTTC.